Presented here are 30 T cell receptor beta chains from one specimen sequenced in a study of post-analysis software for immune sequencing data. Study outcomes and limitations: In patients, TRBV5-6, TRBV5-1 and TRBV20-1 belonged to roughly five TRBV segments found more frequently than in controls.

These TCRs' antigens remain unknown. Incorporated into the TCR beta cDNA libraries were unique molecular identifiers, which served to reduce PCR and sequencing biases. A single record per CDR3 protein comes from TCRdb applying MiXCR to the PCR reads. Seen here are 600,000 to 750,000 distinct CDR3 sequences, 55% to 70% observed once, and the top ten hold approximately 10%. The material sequenced was blood. Receptor source: a girl aged 2 to 9 with multiple sclerosis.

The rearrangement joins TRBV14 to TRBJ2-5, with a possible D match to TRBD1 (6 bases). V lost 5 bases, J lost 3 bases, and 13 bases lay in between. Germline CDR1 reads SGHDN; CDR2 reads FVKESK. The CDR3 extends over 14 amino acids. CDR3 residues: CASSITGTEETQYF. The CDR3 coding sequence is TGTGCCAGCAGCATAACAGGGACCGAAGAGACCCAGTACTTC.

This clonotype came up a few times. This chain joins TRBV7-3 and TRBJ2-1; 8 bases agree with TRBD2. The CDR3 loop spans 18 amino acids. V lost 1 base, J lost 3 bases, and 11 bases stayed unmatched. Germline CDR1 reads SGHTA; CDR2 reads FQGTGA. CDR3 sequence (DNA): TGTGCCAGCAGCTTAAGCATAGCGGGACCCTCTGGCTACAATGAGCAGTTCTTC. This sequence encodes CASSLSIAGPSGYNEQFF.

The chain recombines TRBV18 with TRBJ1-1, with 9 bases identical to TRBD1. Germline CDR1 is KGHSH and CDR2 is LQKENI. V dropped 6 bases and J dropped 3; count of bases not matched to a gene: 8. The CDR3 extends over 15 amino acids. CDR3 region: CASSLFRDRDTEAFF. The CDR3 DNA reads as TGTGCCAGCTCTCTTTTCCGGGACAGGGACACTGAAGCTTTCTTT.

This clonotype was seen only once. The chain combines TRBV5-1 with TRBJ2-3; tentative D call: TRBD1 (6 bases). CDR1 and CDR2 from the germline V gene are SGHRS and YFSETQ. The ends were cut back, 0 bases at V and 3 bases at J, with 11 bases in the middle. The CDR3 extends over 15 amino acids. The CDR3 nucleotides are TGCGCCAGCAGCTTGGCAGGGGACGAGACAGATACGCAGTATTTT. Protein sequence: CASSLAGDETDTQYF.

This clonotype was observed once. The V and J genes are TRBV7-6 and TRBJ2-1; D is possibly TRBD1 (5 bases). This CDR3 is 16 amino acids long. Between the trimmed V and J ends, which lost 5 bases and 0 bases, there was a span of 14 bases. CDR1 and CDR2 from the germline V gene are SGHVS and FNYEAQ. The CDR3 reads CASSQTVDSSYNEQFF. DNA of the CDR3: TGTGCCAGCAGCCAGACGGTCGACAGCTCCTACAATGAGCAGTTCTTC.

This chain uses TRBV5-1 with TRBJ1-5; the match to TRBD1 covers 12 bases. CDR1 is SGHRS and CDR2 is YFSETQ in the germline V gene. The CDR3 runs to 16 residues. Germline trimming cut 4 bases from V and 7 bases from J; bases unmatched to any gene: 9. Here the CDR3 reads CASSPGTGGAGQPQHF. CDR3 coding DNA: TGCGCCAGCAGCCCCGGGACAGGGGGCGCAGGACAGCCCCAGCATTTT.

The chain couples TRBV5-5 to TRBJ2-7, with 11 bases fitting TRBD2. This CDR3 is built from 14 residues. V was pared by 2 bases and J by 5 bases, with 3 bases of the junction left unmatched. The germline V gene has CDR1 SGHKS and CDR2 YYEKEE (reference sequence). This CDR3 reads CASSFLAGGNEQYF. As DNA, the CDR3 is TGTGCCAGCAGCTTTCTAGCGGGAGGTAACGAGCAGTACTTC.

The genes are TRBV5-1 and TRBJ2-3; the match to TRBD2 covers 8 bases. The germline gives CDR1 SGHRS, CDR2 YFSETQ. This CDR3 comprises 16 residues. V lost 6 bases to trimming and J lost 3 bases; unmatched junction nucleotides: 12. CDR3 sequence reads: CASTFSGALLTDTQYF. DNA for the CDR3: TGCGCCAGCACATTTAGCGGGGCCCTTCTGACAGATACGCAGTATTTT.

This chain connects TRBV11-2 to TRBJ2-7; D is uncertain. The closer fit of TRBJ2-5 to the DNA end suggests the J call may be wrong. The germline CDR1 and CDR2 sequences are SGHAT and FQNNGV. The CDR3 covers 15 residues. CDR3 coding DNA: TGTGCCAGCAGCTTAATCTTTTCACTGCAAGAGACCCAGTACTTC. This sequence encodes CASSLIFSLQETQYF.

Comment on this clonotype: Sequence at one end of the junction differs from germline and may be a read error. This chain connects TRBV15 to TRBJ2-3, with D tentatively TRBD1 (6 bases). The CDR3 totals 16 residues. The germline V gene has CDR1 LNHNV and CDR2 YYDKDF (reference sequence). The CDR3 region has the DNA TGTGCCACCGGCAGAGATCGTCCAGGGGGCACAGATACGCAGTATTTT. It specifies CATGRDRPGGTDTQYF. Filled out from reference TRBV15 and TRBJ2-3, the complete variable domain reads DAMVIQNPRYQVTQFGKPVTLSCSQTLNHNVMYWYQQKSSQAPKLLFHYYDKDFNNEADTPDNFQSRRPNTSFCFLDIRSPGLGDTAMYLCATGRDRPGGTDTQYFGPGTRLTVL.

This clonotype was detected only once. The V call is TRBV7-2, the J call TRBJ2-7, with D hard to call. TRBJ2-5 matches the DNA end more closely, so the J call is doubtful. Germline CDR1 and CDR2: SGHTA and FQGNSA. This CDR3 is 15 amino acids long. The chain's CDR3 is CASSLVTQRTETQYF. For the CDR3, the DNA is TGTGCCAGCAGCTTAGTTACCCAGCGTACGGAGACCCAGTACTTC.

The chain is built from TRBV14 and TRBJ2-3, with D possibly TRBD1 on 6 matching bases. The CDR3 has 13 amino acids. Germline V lookup: CDR1 SGHDN, CDR2 FVKESK. V was clipped by 6 bases and J by 3 bases, with 10 bases between them. CDR3 coding DNA: TGTGCCAGCAGTATCCAGGGGACAGATACGCAGTATTTT. Translation gives CASSIQGTDTQYF.

The chain couples TRBV3-1 to TRBJ2-6; D not certain. The germline V gene has CDR1 LGHDT and CDR2 YNNKEL (reference sequence). Trimming shortened V by 0 bases and J by 0 bases, and 9 bases separated the two germline ends. The CDR3 totals 17 residues. The CDR3 sequence: CASSQEGSSSGANVLTF. CDR3 nucleotides: TGTGCCAGCAGCCAAGAAGGGTCCAGCTCTGGGGCCAACGTCCTGACTTTC. The whole variable domain, filled in from reference TRBV3-1 and TRBJ2-6, reads DTAVSQTPKYLVTQMGNDKSIKCEQNLGHDTMYWYKQDSKKFLKIMFSYNNKELIINETVPNRFSPKSPDKAHLNLHINSLELGDSAVYFCASSQEGSSSGANVLTFGAGSRLTVL.

This clonotype was picked up a small number of times. The rearrangement joins TRBV28 to TRBJ2-1, with D possibly being TRBD2 (5 bases). The CDR3 is made up of 15 amino acids. Trimming left V 2 bases short and J 6 bases short, with 14 bases between. Germline lookup yields CDR1 MDHEN and CDR2 SYDVKM. In nucleotides, the CDR3 is TGTGCCAGCAGTTTACGGGGTTCCTTCGGCAATGAGCAGTTCTTC. As protein: CASSLRGSFGNEQFF.

Of note for this clonotype: Mismatch with germline at one junction end may stem from a read error. The chain employs TRBV12-3 or TRBV12-4 and TRBJ2-7, with 8 bases that match TRBD2. This CDR3 is built from 13 residues. Here the CDR3 reads CASSLAGIYEQYF. The DNA of the CDR3 is TGTGCCAGCAGTCTAGCGGGTATCTACGAGCAGTACTTC.

The V and J genes are TRBV2 and TRBJ2-1; no firm D call. Trimming pared 7 bases from V and 7 bases from J, leaving 14 bases between. The CDR3 runs to 13 residues. Germline V gene data show CDR1 as SNHLY and CDR2 as FYNNEI. This CDR3 is CASIRTVGNEQFF. CDR3 nucleotide sequence: TGTGCCAGCATCCGGACGGTAGGGAATGAGCAGTTCTTC.

This chain connects TRBV20-1 to TRBJ1-6; 8 nucleotides match TRBD1. V was clipped by 3 bases and J by 6 bases; unmatched bases: 7. In germline, CDR1 is DFQATT, CDR2 SNEGSKA (reference sequence). CDR3 length: 15 amino acids. The CDR3 is CSARGSTGVNSPLHF. The CDR3 DNA sequence: TGCAGTGCTAGGGGTTCGACAGGGGTTAATTCACCCCTCCACTTT.

This clonotype was counted a few times. The rearrangement joins TRBV24-1 to TRBJ1-2, with unresolved D. The germline V and J ends were trimmed by 3 bases and 3 bases, with 10 bases remaining between them. This CDR3 has 14 amino acids. Germline values: CDR1 KGHDR, CDR2 SFDVKD. DNA of the CDR3: TGTGCCACCAGTGATGACGGCCCCCACTATGGCTACACCTTC. Residues: CATSDDGPHYGYTF.

This clonotype was counted a single time. This chain joins TRBV9 and TRBJ2-1; no definite D call. This CDR3 is 13 amino acids long. V lost 0 bases and J 9 bases, leaving 10 bases between the germline ends. CDR1 and CDR2 from the germline V gene are SGDLS and YYNGEE. The CDR3 protein is CASSVESVGEQFF. For the CDR3, the DNA is TGTGCCAGCAGCGTAGAGTCAGTAGGTGAGCAGTTCTTC.

This clonotype was seen only a few times. This chain joins TRBV5-1 and TRBJ2-3; 15 bases map to TRBD2. The ends lost 3 bases at V and 5 bases at J; junction bases unmatched: 7. Germline-derived CDR1 and CDR2 are SGHRS and YFSETQ. The CDR3 has 17 amino acids. The CDR3 DNA is TGCGCCAGCAGCTCCGGACTAGCGGGAGGGCCGGGAGATACGCAGTATTTT. It specifies CASSSGLAGGPGDTQYF.

This clonotype was picked up a small number of times. The chain joins TRBV7-6 to TRBJ2-3; D tentatively reads TRBD1 or TRBD2 (5 bases each). CDR1 is SGHVS and CDR2 is FNYEAQ in the germline V gene. CDR3 length equals 17 residues. V dropped 5 bases and J dropped 4 bases, with 22 bases sitting between them. The DNA for the CDR3 is TGTGCCAGCAGCCCCATATACCGGGACCTATACCCAGATACGCAGTATTTT. As protein: CASSPIYRDLYPDTQYF.

This chain uses TRBV5-1 with TRBJ2-3, with a tentative D call TRBD1 (6 bases). In germline, CDR1 is SGHRS, CDR2 YFSETQ. The CDR3 runs 16 residues. V was cut by 0 bases and J by 2 bases, with 13 bases left in between. The CDR3 sequence: CASSLVGAPHTDTQYF. DNA of the CDR3: TGCGCCAGCAGCTTGGTGGGGGCCCCCCACACAGATACGCAGTATTTT.

This clonotype was counted only a few times. The CDR3 coding sequence is TGCAGCGTTGAACCTTCGAAAGAGACCCAGTACTTC. Translating gives CSVEPSKETQYF. The chain recombines TRBV29-1 with TRBJ2-5; no definite D call. The CDR3 sequence is 12 residues long. V lost 2 bases, J lost 3 bases, and 7 bases lay in between. Germline assignment: CDR1 SQVTM and CDR2 ANQGSEA.

The chain combines TRBV7-9 with TRBJ2-1; D gene uncertain. The germline V gene encodes CDR1 SEHNR and CDR2 FQNEAQ (reference sequence). Deletions cut 1 base from V and 12 bases from J, with 10 bases between. The length of the CDR3 is 12 residues. CDR3 DNA: TGTGCCAGCAGCTTAGAGGCAGAGAGGCAGTTCTTC. Protein product: CASSLEAERQFF.

The chain uses TRBV12-3 or TRBV12-4 and TRBJ2-5, with D uncertain. The V end lost 6 bases, the J end lost 9 bases, and 14 bases lay between the germline ends. There are 12 residues in the CDR3. The CDR3: CASSQKDRAQYF. CDR3 bases: TGTGCCAGCAGCCAAAAAGACCGGGCCCAGTACTTC.

V gene TRBV20-1 combines with J gene TRBJ2-7; D is ambiguous. The CDR3 spans 12 residues. The V end was cut by 5 bases, the J end by 6 bases, with 14 bases between. The germline CDR1 and CDR2 sequences are DFQATT and SNEGSKA (reference sequence). CDR3 protein: CSASGSEIEQYF. CDR3 nucleotide sequence: TGCAGTGCTTCAGGTTCTGAGATCGAGCAGTACTTC.

The CDR3 DNA follows: TGCAGCGTTGATGGCGGGGGGACCTACGAGCAGTACTTC. Protein sequence: CSVDGGGTYEQYF. The chain has TRBV29-1 and TRBJ2-7; 8 bases fit TRBD2. CDR1 SQVTM and CDR2 ANQGSEA come from the germline V gene. The junction had 3 bases not matched to a gene; V was cut back by 3 bases and J by 2 bases. The CDR3 spans 13 residues.

This chain links TRBV9 with TRBJ2-1, with D unresolved. Trimming took 1 base from V and 4 from J, leaving 12 bases between them. The CDR3 is 15 residues long. Germline lookup yields CDR1 SGDLS and CDR2 YYNGEE. The CDR3 loop is CASSVLGDPYNEQFF. The CDR3 DNA follows: TGTGCCAGCAGCGTACTAGGAGACCCTTACAATGAGCAGTTCTTC.

This clonotype was observed a handful of times. J is TRBJ2-7 and V is TRBV10-3; 8 positions match TRBD1. This CDR3 is 16 amino acids long. V gave up 8 bases and J gave up 3 bases; unmatched junction bases: 15. Germline V gives CDR1 ENHRY, CDR2 SYGVKD. For the CDR3, the DNA is TGTGCCATCGGAGGCGGTACAGGGGGTGGGTACTACGAGCAGTACTTC. Residues: CAIGGGTGGGYYEQYF.

This clonotype was seen a handful of times. This chain connects TRBV12-5 to TRBJ2-1; 8 bases line up with TRBD1. Germline CDR1 and CDR2: LGHNT and FRNRAP. The CDR3 has 19 amino acids. With 5 bases clipped from V and 2 bases from J, the junction kept 17 bases outside the gene matches. DNA for the CDR3: TGTGCTAGTGGTACCCATAGGACCAGGGGGCCACTCGCCTACAATGAGCAGTTCTTC. Protein: CASGTHRTRGPLAYNEQFF.